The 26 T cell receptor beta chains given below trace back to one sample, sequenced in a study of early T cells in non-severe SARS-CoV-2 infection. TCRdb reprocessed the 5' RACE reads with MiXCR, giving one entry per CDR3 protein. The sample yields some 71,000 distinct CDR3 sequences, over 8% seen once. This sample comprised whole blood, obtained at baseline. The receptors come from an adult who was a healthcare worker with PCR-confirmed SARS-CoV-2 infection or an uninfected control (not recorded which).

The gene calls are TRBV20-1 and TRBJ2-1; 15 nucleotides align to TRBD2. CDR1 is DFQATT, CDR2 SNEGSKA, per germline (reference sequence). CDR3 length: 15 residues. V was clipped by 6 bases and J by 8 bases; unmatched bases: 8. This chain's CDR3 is CSADLGLAGGYEQFF. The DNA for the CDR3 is TGCAGTGCAGACTTGGGACTAGCGGGAGGTTATGAGCAGTTCTTC.

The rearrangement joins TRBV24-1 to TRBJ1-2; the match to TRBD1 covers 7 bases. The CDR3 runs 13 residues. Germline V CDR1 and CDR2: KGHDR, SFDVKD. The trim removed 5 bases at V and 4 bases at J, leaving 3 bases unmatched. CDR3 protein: CATSGTGVYGYTF. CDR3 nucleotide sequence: TGTGCCACCAGTGGCACAGGGGTCTATGGCTACACCTTC.

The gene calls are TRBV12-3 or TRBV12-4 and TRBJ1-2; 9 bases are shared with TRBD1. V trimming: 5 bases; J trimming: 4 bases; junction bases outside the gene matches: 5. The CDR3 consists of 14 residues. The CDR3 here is CASSLGGQGYGYTF. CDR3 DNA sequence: TGTGCCAGCAGTCTAGGGGGACAGGGCTATGGCTACACCTTC.

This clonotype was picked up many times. CDR3 DNA sequence: TGCGCCAGCAGCCCCTTTGTGGGGACCGGTGAGCAGTTCTTC. Translating it yields CASSPFVGTGEQFF. This chain links TRBV5-1 with TRBJ2-1; D is tentatively TRBD1 or TRBD2 (5 bases each). The V gene's germline CDR1 is SGHRS and CDR2 YFSETQ. This CDR3 has 14 amino acids. Trimming took off 4 bases at V and 9 bases at J, with 17 bases between the two ends.

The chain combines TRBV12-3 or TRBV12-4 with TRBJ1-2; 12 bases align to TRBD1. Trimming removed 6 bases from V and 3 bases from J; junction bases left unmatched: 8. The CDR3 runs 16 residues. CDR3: CASRHGTGGADYGYTF. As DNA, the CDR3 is TGTGCCAGCAGACACGGGACAGGGGGCGCGGACTATGGCTACACCTTC.

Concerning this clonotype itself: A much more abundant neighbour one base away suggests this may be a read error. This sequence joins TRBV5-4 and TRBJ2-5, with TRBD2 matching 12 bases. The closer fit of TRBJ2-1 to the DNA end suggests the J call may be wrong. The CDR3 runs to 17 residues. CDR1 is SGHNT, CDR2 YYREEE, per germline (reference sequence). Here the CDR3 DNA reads TGTGCCAGCAGGGTGAGGACTAGCGGGACGAGTCAAGAGACCCAGTTCTTC. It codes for CASRVRTSGTSQETQFF.

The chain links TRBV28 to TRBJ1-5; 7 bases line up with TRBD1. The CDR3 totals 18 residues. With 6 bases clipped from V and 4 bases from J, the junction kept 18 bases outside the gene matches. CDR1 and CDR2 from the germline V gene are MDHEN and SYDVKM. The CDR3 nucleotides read TGTGCCAGCAGCGGATTTGTGACAGGGCCTCCCTCTAATCAGCCCCAGCATTTT. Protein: CASSGFVTGPPSNQPQHF.

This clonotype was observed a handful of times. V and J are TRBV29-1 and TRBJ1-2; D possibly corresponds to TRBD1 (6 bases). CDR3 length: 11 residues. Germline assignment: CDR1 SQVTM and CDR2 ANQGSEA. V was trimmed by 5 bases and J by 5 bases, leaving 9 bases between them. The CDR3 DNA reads TGCAGCGTTTCCCAGGGGTATGGCTACACCTTC. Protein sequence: CSVSQGYGYTF.

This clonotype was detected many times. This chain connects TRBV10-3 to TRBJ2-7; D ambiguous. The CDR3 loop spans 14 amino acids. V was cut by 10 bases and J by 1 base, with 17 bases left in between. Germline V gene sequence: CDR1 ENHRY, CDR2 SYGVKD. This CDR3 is CATLSGPQSYEQYF. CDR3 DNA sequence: TGTGCCACCCTATCAGGACCACAATCCTACGAGCAGTACTTC.

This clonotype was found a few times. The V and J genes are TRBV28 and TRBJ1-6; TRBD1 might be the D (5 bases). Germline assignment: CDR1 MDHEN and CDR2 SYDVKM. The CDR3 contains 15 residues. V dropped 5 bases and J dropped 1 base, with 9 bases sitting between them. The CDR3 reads CASSREGSYNSPLHF. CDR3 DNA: TGTGCCAGCAGTCGGGAGGGGTCCTATAATTCACCCCTCCACTTT.

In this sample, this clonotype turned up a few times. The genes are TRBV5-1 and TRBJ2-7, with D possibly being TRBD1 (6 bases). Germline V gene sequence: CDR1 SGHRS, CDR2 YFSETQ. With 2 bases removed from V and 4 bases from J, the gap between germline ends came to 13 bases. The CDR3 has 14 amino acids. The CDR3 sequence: CASSFWDTRYEQYF. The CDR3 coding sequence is TGCGCCAGCAGCTTTTGGGACACCCGTTACGAGCAGTACTTC. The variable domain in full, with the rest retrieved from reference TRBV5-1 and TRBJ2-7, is KAGVTQTPRYLIKTRGQQVTLSCSPISGHRSVSWYQQTPGQGLQFLFEYFSETQRNKGNFPGRFSGRQFSNSRSEMNVSTLELGDSALYLCASSFWDTRYEQYFGPGTRLTVT.

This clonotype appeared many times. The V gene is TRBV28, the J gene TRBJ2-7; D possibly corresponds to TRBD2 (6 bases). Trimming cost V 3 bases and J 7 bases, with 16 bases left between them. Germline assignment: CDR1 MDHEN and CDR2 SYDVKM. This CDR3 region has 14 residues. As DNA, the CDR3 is TGTGCCAGCAGTTTGGGAGGCAGGGATGGTGAGCAGTACTTC. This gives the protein CASSLGGRDGEQYF.

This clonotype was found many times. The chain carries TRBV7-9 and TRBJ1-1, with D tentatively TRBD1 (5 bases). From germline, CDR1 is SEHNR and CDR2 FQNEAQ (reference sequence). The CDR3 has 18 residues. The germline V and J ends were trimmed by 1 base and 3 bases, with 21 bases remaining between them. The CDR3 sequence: CASSLGFGVTEDDTEAFF. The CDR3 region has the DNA TGTGCCAGCAGCTTAGGTTTTGGAGTGACAGAAGATGACACTGAAGCTTTCTTT.

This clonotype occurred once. The CDR3, as DNA: TGTGCCAGCAGTTGGGGCGACAGGACGAACACTGAAGCTTTCTTT. Protein sequence: CASSWGDRTNTEAFF. The rearrangement links TRBV28 to TRBJ1-1; the D gene is possibly TRBD1 (6 bases). The CDR3 totals 15 residues. The V gene's germline CDR1 is MDHEN and CDR2 SYDVKM. V lost 4 bases to trimming and J lost 1 base, with 13 bases between them.

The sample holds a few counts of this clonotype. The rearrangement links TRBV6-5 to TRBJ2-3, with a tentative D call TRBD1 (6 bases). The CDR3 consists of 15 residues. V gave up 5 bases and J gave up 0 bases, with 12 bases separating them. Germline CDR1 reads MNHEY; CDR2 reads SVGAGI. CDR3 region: CASSTGTYSTDTQYF. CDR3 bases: TGTGCCAGCAGTACAGGGACGTACAGCACAGATACGCAGTATTTT.

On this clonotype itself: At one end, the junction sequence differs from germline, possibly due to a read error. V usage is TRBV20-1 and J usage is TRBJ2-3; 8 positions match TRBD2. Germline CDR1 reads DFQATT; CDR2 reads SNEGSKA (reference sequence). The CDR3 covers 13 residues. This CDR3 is CSARPSGSLTQYF. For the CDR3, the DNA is TGTAGTGCTAGACCCAGCGGGAGCTTAACGCAGTATTTT.

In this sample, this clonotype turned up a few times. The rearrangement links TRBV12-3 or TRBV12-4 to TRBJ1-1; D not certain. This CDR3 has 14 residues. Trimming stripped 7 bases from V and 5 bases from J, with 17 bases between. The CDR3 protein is CASNPAGFRTEAFF. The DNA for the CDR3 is TGTGCCAGCAACCCGGCAGGCTTCAGGACTGAAGCTTTCTTT.

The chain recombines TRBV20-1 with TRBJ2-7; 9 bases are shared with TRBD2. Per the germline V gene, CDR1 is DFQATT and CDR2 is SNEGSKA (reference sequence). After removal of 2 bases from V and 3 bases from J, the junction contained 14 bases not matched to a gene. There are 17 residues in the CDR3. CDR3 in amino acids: CSARSMGRLAGIYEQYF. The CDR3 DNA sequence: TGCAGTGCTAGATCAATGGGCAGGCTAGCGGGAATCTACGAGCAGTACTTC.

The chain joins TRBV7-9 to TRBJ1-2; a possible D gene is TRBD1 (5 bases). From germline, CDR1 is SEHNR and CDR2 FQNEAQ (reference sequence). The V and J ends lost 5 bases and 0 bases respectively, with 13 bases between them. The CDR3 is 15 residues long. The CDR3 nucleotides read TGTGCCAGCAGCCCCAGACAGAAAGCTAACTATGGCTACACCTTC. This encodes CASSPRQKANYGYTF.

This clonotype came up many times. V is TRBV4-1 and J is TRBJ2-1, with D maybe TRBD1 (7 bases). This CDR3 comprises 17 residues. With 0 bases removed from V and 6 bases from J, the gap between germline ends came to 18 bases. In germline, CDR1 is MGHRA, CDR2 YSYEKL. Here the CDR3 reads CASSQEGGQVGRNEQFF. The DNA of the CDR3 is TGCGCCAGCAGCCAAGAGGGAGGACAGGTCGGGCGCAATGAGCAGTTCTTC.

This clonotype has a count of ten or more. CDR3 sequence reads: CASSLARFSGELFF. The CDR3 DNA is TGTGCCAGCAGCTTAGCGCGGTTCTCCGGGGAGCTGTTTTTT. J is TRBJ2-2 and V is TRBV7-2, with D unclear. The germline V gene has CDR1 SGHTA and CDR2 FQGNSA. The CDR3 covers 14 residues. V lost 0 bases to trimming and J lost 6 bases, with 8 bases between them.

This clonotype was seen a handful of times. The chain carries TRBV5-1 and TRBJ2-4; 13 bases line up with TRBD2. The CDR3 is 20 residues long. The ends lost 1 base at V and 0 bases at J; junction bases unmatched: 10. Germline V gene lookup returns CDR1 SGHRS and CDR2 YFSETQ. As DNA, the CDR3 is TGCGCCAGCAGCTTGCTCGGCGGACTAGCGGGGGAACTAGCCAAAAACATTCAGTACTTC. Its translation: CASSLLGGLAGELAKNIQYF.

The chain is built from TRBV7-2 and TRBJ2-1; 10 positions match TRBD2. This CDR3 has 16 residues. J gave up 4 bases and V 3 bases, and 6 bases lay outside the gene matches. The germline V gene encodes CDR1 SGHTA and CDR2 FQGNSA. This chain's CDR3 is CASSFTGTSAYNEQFF. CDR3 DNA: TGTGCCAGCAGCTTTACCGGGACTAGCGCTTACAATGAGCAGTTCTTC. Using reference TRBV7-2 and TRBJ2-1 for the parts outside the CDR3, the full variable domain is GAGVSQSPSNKVTEKGKDVELRCDPISGHTALYWYRQSLGQGLEFLIYFQGNSAPDKSGLPSDRFSAERTGGSVSTLTIQRTQQEDSAVYLCASSFTGTSAYNEQFFGPGTRLTVL.

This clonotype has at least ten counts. CDR3 DNA sequence: TGTGCCAGCAGTGGACAGGGGGCGATTTATGGCTACACCTTC. Translated: CASSGQGAIYGYTF. The chain carries TRBV2 and TRBJ1-2; 10 bases map to TRBD1. V shed 4 bases, J shed 5 bases, and the junction held 4 bases outside the gene matches. CDR1 is SNHLY, CDR2 FYNNEI, per germline. This CDR3 has 14 residues.

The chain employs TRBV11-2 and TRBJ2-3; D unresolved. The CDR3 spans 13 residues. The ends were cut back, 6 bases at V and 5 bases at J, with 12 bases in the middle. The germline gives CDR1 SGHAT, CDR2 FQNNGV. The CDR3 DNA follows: TGTGCCAGCAGACCACAAGGTGAAGATACGCAGTATTTT. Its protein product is CASRPQGEDTQYF.

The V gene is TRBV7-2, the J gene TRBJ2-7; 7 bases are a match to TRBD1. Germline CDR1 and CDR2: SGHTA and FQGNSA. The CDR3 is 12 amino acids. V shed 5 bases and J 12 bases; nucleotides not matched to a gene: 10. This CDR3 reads CASSLRDRLLYF. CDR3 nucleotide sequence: TGTGCCAGCAGCCTCCGGGACAGACTACTGTACTTC.